The clone carrying this T cell receptor (beta chain) appeared a few times. The sample belongs to a study of blood T cells in healthy people across ages. V dropped 2 bases and J dropped 0 bases, with 8 bases sitting between them. CDR1 is SEHNR, CDR2 FQNEAQ, per germline (reference sequence). There are 16 residues in the CDR3. With a J-beta primer mix and a sample-barcoded 5' primer, a second PCR ran about 6 to 11 cycles. Unique molecular identifiers of 12 random nucleotides labeled each cDNA. TCRdb itself ran the 5' RACE reads through MiXCR, one entry per CDR3 protein. Of roughly 1,700,000 distinct CDR3 sequences in the sample, approximately 28% are singletons; the top ten hold approximately 7.7%. Caucasian, healthy and from Russia, the donors were aged between about 6 and 100. Approximately 10 milliliters was the volume of peripheral blood drawn from each donor.

The sample comprised blood. This sequence was found in a young woman in good health. The chain carries TRBV7-9 and TRBJ2-6; tentative D call: TRBD1 (6 bases). The CDR3 sequence: CASSLQGHSGANVLTF. The CDR3 nucleotides read TGTGCCAGCAGCTTACAGGGGCACTCTGGGGCCAACGTCCTGACTTTC.